The source of this T cell receptor (beta chain) is a study of graft-versus-host responses after intestinal transplantation. Study summary: Recipients were given multivisceral, liver-intestinal, or isolated intestinal transplants. Recipients were all induced with anti-thymocyte globulin, then given tacrolimus and steroids for around three years. Study-level points and caveats: Ileal or blood samples showed some GvH clones first, and such clones were also found in recipient marrow. After transplant, early declines in HvG clones were associated with peak levels of circulating GvH clones.

On this clone itself: Its antigen is unknown.

Clones were sequenced by immunoSEQ multiplex PCR, and TCRdb holds only the in-frame ones, with some missing. Of tens of thousands of clones listed, approximately 90% are singletons. CDR3 length: 14 residues. The ends were cut back, 2 bases at V and 3 bases at J, with 10 bases in the middle. Per the germline V gene, CDR1 is SNHLY and CDR2 is FYNNEI. The specimen was unstimulated CD8+ T cells sorted from spleen or lymph node cells, collected before transplant. This clonotype originated in a human donor who was the organ donor for an intestinal transplant. V usage is TRBV2 and J usage is TRBJ1-2; possibly TRBD1 for D (5 bases). The CDR3 sequence is CASSELGAHYGYTF. The CDR3 DNA reads as TGTGCCAGCAGTGAACTAGGGGCGCACTATGGCTACACCTTC.